Below are 13 T cell receptor beta chains sequenced from a single sample in a study of blood T cells in healthy people across ages. Next came a second PCR, run for about 7 to 12 cycles, which used a sample-barcoded 5' primer along with a J-beta primer mix. TCRdb re-called the 5' RACE reads through MiXCR, storing one row per CDR3 protein. In the table there are hundreds of thousands of distinct CDR3 sequences, 25% to 30% of which are singletons. Material for sequencing was blood. The receptor source for this set is an elderly woman in good health.

The CDR3 sequence is CASSLALGRGLDEQYF. DNA of the CDR3: TGTGCCAGCAGCTTAGCGCTTGGCAGGGGGCTAGACGAGCAGTACTTC. The V and J genes are TRBV7-9 and TRBJ2-7; 8 bases map to TRBD1. CDR1 SEHNR and CDR2 FQNEAQ come from the germline V gene (reference sequence). The CDR3 loop spans 16 amino acids. V was clipped by 0 bases and J by 5 bases; unmatched bases: 9.

Comments on this clonotype: One base away lies a much larger clone, so this may be a sequencing read error. The rearrangement joins TRBV11-2 to TRBJ2-7; TRBD2 agrees at 7 bases. Looked up from germline, CDR1 is SGHAT and CDR2 is FQNNGV. Germline trimming cut 3 bases from V and 7 bases from J; bases unmatched to any gene: 12. The CDR3 is 15 residues long. The CDR3, as DNA: TGTGCCAGCAGCTTCCCCAGCGGGGTGATAAATGAGCAGTACTTC. Protein: CASSFPSGVINEQYF.

This clonotype was found a few times. V is TRBV6-1 and J is TRBJ1-1; D not certain. Germline V gene sequence: CDR1 MNHNS, CDR2 SASEGT. The CDR3 is made up of 13 amino acids. Trimming left V 4 bases short and J 1 base short, with 7 bases between. CDR3 protein: CASSGRPNTEAFF. As DNA, the CDR3 is TGTGCCAGCAGTGGCAGACCGAACACTGAAGCTTTCTTT.

The rearrangement links TRBV20-1 to TRBJ2-4, with D possibly being TRBD2 (5 bases). The length of the CDR3 is 14 residues. Germline V gene data show CDR1 as DFQATT and CDR2 as SNEGSKA (reference sequence). V gave up 6 bases and J gave up 6 bases, with 18 bases separating them. The CDR3 loop is CSARISEVGNIQYF. CDR3 in DNA: TGCAGTGCCAGGATTTCGGAGGTTGGAAACATTCAGTACTTC.

This clonotype appeared many times. This CDR3 reads CASSLRDRAHEQFF. The CDR3 DNA follows: TGCGCCAGCAGCTTGCGTGACAGGGCCCATGAGCAGTTCTTC. The V gene is TRBV5-1, the J gene TRBJ2-1; 7 nucleotides match TRBD1. Germline V gives CDR1 SGHRS, CDR2 YFSETQ. CDR3 size: 14 residues. With V trimmed by 1 base and J by 8 bases, 6 bases remained unmatched.

This clonotype was seen ten or more times. V gene TRBV11-2 combines with J gene TRBJ2-3, with D maybe TRBD2 (6 bases). Germline V gives CDR1 SGHAT, CDR2 FQNNGV. The CDR3 is 15 residues long. The V gene lost 5 bases and the J gene lost 5 bases, with 17 bases spanning the gap. The CDR3 here is CASSPPSAGLDTQYF. The CDR3 DNA reads TGTGCCAGCAGCCCCCCCTCGGCGGGGTTAGATACGCAGTATTTT.

The chain combines TRBV9 with TRBJ2-7, with a weak D call TRBD2 (6 bases). The CDR3 has 13 residues. Germline lookup yields CDR1 SGDLS and CDR2 YYNGEE. Trimming cost V 4 bases and J 7 bases, with 15 bases left between them. The CDR3: CASSPPLGREQYF. The CDR3 coding sequence is TGTGCCAGCAGCCCCCCCCTAGGGAGGGAGCAGTACTTC.

On this clonotype itself: Possible read error: a much larger clone is one base away. This chain joins TRBV5-6 and TRBJ1-1, with D tentatively TRBD1 (6 bases). Germline V lookup: CDR1 SGHDT, CDR2 YYEEEE. CDR3 length: 16 residues. Here the CDR3 DNA reads TGTACCAGCAGCTTTCGGGGGGGCAGACGGACCGGCGAAGCTTTCTTT. This gives the protein CTSSFRGGRRTGEAFF.

This clonotype was detected only a few times. The rearrangement links TRBV9 to TRBJ1-1, with a weak D call TRBD1 (6 bases). V lost 4 bases and J lost 3, with 13 bases in between. Per the germline V gene, CDR1 is SGDLS and CDR2 is YYNGEE. The CDR3 covers 14 residues. The CDR3 DNA sequence: TGTGCCAGCAGCCCAGGGGAGTGGTACACTGAAGCTTTCTTT. This codes for CASSPGEWYTEAFF. Together with reference TRBV9 and TRBJ1-1, the CDR3 gives the full variable domain: DSGVTQTPKHLITATGQRVTLRCSPRSGDLSVYWYQQSLDQGLQFLIQYYNGEERAKGNILERFSAQQFPDLHSELNLSSLELGDSALYFCASSPGEWYTEAFFGQGTRLTVV.

In the case of this clonotype: A much bigger clone sits one base away, suggesting this may be a read error. The rearrangement links TRBV27 to TRBJ2-5; 10 bases are shared with TRBD2. Germline V lookup: CDR1 MNHEY, CDR2 SMNVEV (reference sequence). CDR3 length: 15 residues. The ends lost 2 bases at V and 11 bases at J; junction bases unmatched: 11. Here the CDR3 reads CASSLAAGGLGEQYF. The CDR3 bases are TGTGCCAGCAGTTTAGCAGCGGGGGGGCTCGGTGAGCAGTACTTC.

This clonotype was detected ten times or more. This rearrangement joins TRBV4-2 to TRBJ2-7; 7 positions match TRBD2. Per germline, CDR1 LGHNA and CDR2 YNFKEQ. V was clipped by 4 bases and J by 3 bases; unmatched bases: 3. The CDR3 contains 13 residues. The CDR3 sequence: CASSPWGGYEQYF. CDR3 bases: TGTGCCAGCAGCCCGTGGGGGGGCTACGAGCAGTACTTC.

The chain carries TRBV9 and TRBJ2-5, with D uncertain. CDR3 length: 15 amino acids. The V end lost 4 bases, the J end lost 1 base, and 14 bases lay between the germline ends. Germline CDR1 SGDLS, CDR2 YYNGEE. The CDR3 sequence is CASSPTARIQETQYF. The CDR3 nucleotides are TGTGCCAGCAGCCCCACGGCCAGGATCCAAGAGACCCAGTACTTC.

The chain carries TRBV7-6 and TRBJ2-3; 10 bases match TRBD2. From germline, CDR1 is SGHVS and CDR2 FNYEAQ. This CDR3 is built from 15 residues. J lost 4 bases, V lost 5 bases, and 6 bases had no gene match. The CDR3 coding sequence is TGTGCCAGCAGCCGAACTAGCGGGGTGTCAGATACGCAGTATTTT. Protein sequence: CASSRTSGVSDTQYF.